Presented here are 18 T cell receptor beta chains from one specimen sequenced in a study of T cell responses to AZD1222 COVID-19 vaccine. The table came from immunoSEQ multiplex PCR; TCRdb's copy has only in-frame clones and leaves some out. The sample lists under 150,000 clones, approximately 90% occurring once. Sequencing used peripheral blood, obtained 28 days after the second AZD1222 dose. The receptors come from an adult who received the AZD1222 COVID-19 vaccine.

This rearrangement joins TRBV19 to TRBJ2-3, with TRBD2 matching over 13 bases. V was clipped by 5 bases and J by 4 bases; unmatched bases: 9. This CDR3 has 17 residues. Germline-derived CDR1 and CDR2 are LNHDA and SQIVND (reference sequence). The CDR3 nucleotides are TGTGCCAGTAGTTCCCGACTAGCGGGAGGCAGGGCAGATACGCAGTATTTT. As protein: CASSSRLAGGRADTQYF.

The chain is built from TRBV15 and TRBJ1-2; the D gene is possibly TRBD1 (5 bases). V was shortened by 0 bases and J by 8 bases, with 13 bases between the two germline ends. The CDR3 length is 14 residues. Germline assignment: CDR1 LNHNV and CDR2 YYDKDF (reference sequence). CDR3 coding DNA: TGTGCCACCAGCAGAGATTCAGGGCCTGAGGGCTACACCTTC. It codes for CATSRDSGPEGYTF.

The chain has TRBV18 and TRBJ1-5; a weak D match, TRBD1 (5 bases). CDR3 length: 14 residues. Looked up from germline, CDR1 is KGHSH and CDR2 is LQKENI. V was cut by 3 bases and J by 0 bases, with 6 bases left in between. DNA of the CDR3: TGTGCCAGCTCACCCCAGGGTAGCAATCAGCCCCAGCATTTT. Amino acid sequence: CASSPQGSNQPQHF.

The DNA for the CDR3 is TGTGCCAGCAGCTTGGGGACAGTCGAGCAGTACGTC. As protein: CASSLGTVEQYV. The J gene is TRBJ2-7, the V gene TRBV5-6; a weak D match, TRBD1 (6 bases). This CDR3 has 12 residues. Germline V lookup: CDR1 SGHDT, CDR2 YYEEEE. V was clipped by 0 bases and J by 6 bases, with 7 bases between them.

This sequence joins TRBV5-6 and TRBJ1-3; possibly TRBD1 for D (6 bases). The CDR3 runs 15 residues. V lost 2 bases and J lost 2, with 11 bases in between. In germline, CDR1 is SGHDT, CDR2 YYEEEE. CDR3 in amino acids: CASSFSGGPGNTIYF. CDR3 nucleotide sequence: TGTGCCAGCAGCTTTTCCGGGGGGCCTGGAAACACCATATATTTT.

This sequence joins TRBV21-1 and TRBJ1-1. TRBV21-1 constitutes a pseudogene. This CDR3 has 14 amino acids. The CDR3 DNA follows: TGTGCCAGCAGCAAAGTTTTCCGGAACACTGAAGCTTTCTTT. It translates to CASSKVFRNTEAFF.

The J gene is TRBJ2-7, the V gene TRBV14; 7 bases are shared with TRBD2. The germline gives CDR1 SGHDN, CDR2 FVKESK. Losses at the gene ends were 4 bases for V and 0 bases for J; bases not matched to a gene: 3. There are 14 residues in the CDR3. The CDR3 protein is CASSRASGSYEQYF. The CDR3 DNA follows: TGTGCCAGCAGCCGGGCTAGCGGCTCCTACGAGCAGTACTTC. The full variable domain, its missing parts supplied by reference TRBV14 and TRBJ2-7, is EAGVTQFPSHSVIEKGQTVTLRCDPISGHDNLYWYRRVMGKEIKFLLHFVKESKQDESGMPNNRFLAERTGGTYSTLKVQPAELEDSGVYFCASSRASGSYEQYFGPGTRLTVT.

This chain connects TRBV5-8 to TRBJ2-1; D gene ambiguous. Germline assignment: CDR1 SGHTS and CDR2 YDEGEE. V dropped 0 bases and J dropped 0 bases, with 10 bases sitting between them. The CDR3 runs to 16 residues. The CDR3 DNA is TGTGCCAGCAGCTTGGTTACCAGGAGCTCCTACAATGAGCAGTTCTTC. Its translation: CASSLVTRSSYNEQFF.

V is TRBV30 and J is TRBJ1-2; a weak D match, TRBD1 (5 bases). Germline CDR1 is GTSNPN and CDR2 is SVGIG (reference sequence). This CDR3 has 13 residues. The V end lost 4 bases, the J end lost 4 bases, and 13 bases lay between the germline ends. This chain's CDR3 is CAWTATASYGYTF. As DNA, the CDR3 is TGTGCCTGGACGGCGACAGCCTCCTATGGCTACACCTTC.

This chain connects TRBV6-5 to TRBJ2-1; 9 positions match TRBD2. Germline-derived CDR1 and CDR2 are MNHEY and SVGAGI. The V gene end was trimmed by 6 bases and the J gene end by 4 bases; junction bases not matched to a gene: 7. This CDR3 has 15 residues. The CDR3 DNA follows: TGTGCCAGCAGCCGTCTGGCGGGAGGGTACAATGAGCAGTTCTTC. As protein: CASSRLAGGYNEQFF.

The chain joins TRBV27 to TRBJ1-2; the D is unclear. Germline V gene lookup returns CDR1 MNHEY and CDR2 SMNVEV (reference sequence). This CDR3 region has 12 residues. The V and J ends lost 8 bases and 3 bases respectively, with 10 bases between them. The CDR3 reads CASRSFDYGYTF. The CDR3 bases are TGTGCCAGCCGTTCATTCGACTATGGCTACACCTTC.

V gene TRBV19 combines with J gene TRBJ1-2; D is unclear. Trimming removed 3 bases from V and 4 bases from J, with 6 bases in between. Germline-derived CDR1 and CDR2 are LNHDA and SQIVND (reference sequence). The CDR3 totals 12 residues. The CDR3 region is CASSMSSYGYTF. The CDR3 coding sequence is TGTGCCAGTAGTATGAGCAGCTATGGCTACACCTTC.

The V and J genes are TRBV6-6 and TRBJ2-7, with D possibly TRBD2 on 5 matching bases. Trimming pared 5 bases from V and 4 bases from J, leaving 18 bases between. CDR1 and CDR2 from the germline V gene are MNHNY and SVGAGI (reference sequence). The CDR3 runs 15 residues. Written as DNA, the CDR3 is TGTGCCAGCAGTCCTAGCAGCTTAGGATGGTACGAGCAGTACTTC. Protein sequence: CASSPSSLGWYEQYF.

The chain is built from TRBV24-1 and TRBJ2-4; possibly TRBD2 for D (6 bases). Per germline, CDR1 KGHDR and CDR2 SFDVKD. Trimming shortened V by 6 bases and J by 5 bases, and 13 bases separated the two germline ends. The CDR3 runs 14 residues. The chain's CDR3 is CATSPSGTENIQYF. CDR3 DNA sequence: TGTGCCACCAGTCCTTCCGGGACTGAAAACATTCAGTACTTC.

The V and J genes are TRBV19 and TRBJ2-1; 9 bases align to TRBD1. The V gene's germline CDR1 is LNHDA and CDR2 SQIVND (reference sequence). The CDR3 spans 17 residues. V shed 3 bases and J 7 bases; nucleotides not matched to a gene: 13. The CDR3 sequence: CASSITGGEVVRNEQFF. The CDR3 DNA follows: TGTGCCAGTAGTATCACAGGGGGCGAAGTTGTTCGTAATGAGCAGTTCTTC.

The rearrangement links TRBV12-3 or TRBV12-4 to TRBJ2-7; D might be TRBD1 or TRBD2, each matching 5 bases. This CDR3 is 12 amino acids long. Trimming removed 0 bases at V and 7 bases at J, with 7 bases between. The CDR3 DNA follows: TGTGCCAGCAGTTTAGCGGGGGATGAGCAGTACTTC. Translated: CASSLAGDEQYF.

The CDR3 nucleotides read TGTGCCAGCAGCTTCCCAGGGGCTTACTATGGCTACACCTTC. Amino acids: CASSFPGAYYGYTF. The chain joins TRBV7-2 to TRBJ1-2; D perhaps matches TRBD1 (6 bases). Germline V CDR1 and CDR2: SGHTA, FQGNSA. Trimming took 3 bases from V and 3 from J, leaving 11 bases between them. The CDR3 covers 14 residues. The entire variable domain, with the rest obtained from reference TRBV7-2 and TRBJ1-2, is as follows: GAGVSQSPSNKVTEKGKDVELRCDPISGHTALYWYRQSLGQGLEFLIYFQGNSAPDKSGLPSDRFSAERTGGSVSTLTIQRTQQEDSAVYLCASSFPGAYYGYTFGSGTRLTVV.

The gene calls are TRBV4-1 and TRBJ1-2, with D uncertain. V lost 3 bases and J lost 8, with 13 bases in between. The CDR3 is made up of 13 amino acids. Germline loops: CDR1 MGHRA, CDR2 YSYEKL. CDR3 coding DNA: TGCGCCAGCAGCCAGGCCTCCGCGGGCGGCTACACCTTC. As protein: CASSQASAGGYTF.